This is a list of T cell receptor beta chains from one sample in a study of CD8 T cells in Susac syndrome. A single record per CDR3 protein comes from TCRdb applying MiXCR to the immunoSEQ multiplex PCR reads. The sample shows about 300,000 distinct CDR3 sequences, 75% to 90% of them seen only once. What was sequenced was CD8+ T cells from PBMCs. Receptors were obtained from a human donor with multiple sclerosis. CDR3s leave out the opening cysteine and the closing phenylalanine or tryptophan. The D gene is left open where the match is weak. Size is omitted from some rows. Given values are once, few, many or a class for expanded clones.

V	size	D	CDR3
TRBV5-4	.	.	ASSSFGTGLYEQY
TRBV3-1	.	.	ASCLGGSNYGYT
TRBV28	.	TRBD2	ASSRLAGYNEQF
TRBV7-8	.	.	ASSLVGQSLAKNIQY
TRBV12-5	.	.	ASGPSGLGYGYT
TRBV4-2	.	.	ASSQEGESGANVLT
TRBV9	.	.	ASSDNFGGNGYT
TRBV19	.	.	ASSTPGRRNTEAF
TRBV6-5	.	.	ASSYSQIVPEKLF
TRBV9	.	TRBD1	ASSEGGGGLSPLH
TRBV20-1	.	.	SAREGLSGDTGELF
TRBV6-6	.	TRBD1	ASRPGTGQAF
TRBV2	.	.	ARRGEPMGGDNEQF
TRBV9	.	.	ASSDPRDEQY
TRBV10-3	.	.	AISGQGAESDGYT
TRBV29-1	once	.	SVEGESSYEQY
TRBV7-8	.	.	ASSPKRTPLAETQY